One and the same sample provided the 5 T cell receptor beta chains below, sequenced in a study of OX40 agonist ivuxolimab in advanced cancers. The table came from immunoSEQ multiplex PCR; TCRdb's copy has only in-frame clones and leaves some out. The sample lists around 33,000 clones; roughly 80% were seen once. Here the sequenced sample was CD4+ or CD8+ T cells sorted from blood, taken in a trial of the OX40 agonist ivuxolimab. The receptors derive from an adult with an advanced solid tumor such as melanoma, head and neck, liver or kidney cancer.

This clone was recorded only once. The rearrangement joins TRBV30 to TRBJ1-1; D ambiguous. The CDR3 consists of 13 residues. V gave up 4 bases and J gave up 3 bases, with 12 bases separating them. Germline CDR1 is GTSNPN and CDR2 is SVGIG (reference sequence). The CDR3 protein is CAWNKGVDTEAFF. CDR3 in DNA: TGTGCCTGGAATAAGGGCGTGGACACTGAAGCTTTCTTT. Full variable domain (remainder filled in from reference TRBV30 and TRBJ1-1): SQTIHQWPATLVQPVGSPLSLECTVEGTSNPNLYWYRQAAGRGLQLLFYSVGIGQISSEVPQNLSASRPQDRQFILSSKKLLLSDSGFYLCAWNKGVDTEAFFGQGTRLTVV.

The chain has TRBV6-5 and TRBJ2-4, with 7 bases that match TRBD1. Per the germline V gene, CDR1 is MNHEY and CDR2 is SVGAGI. Losses at the gene ends were 9 bases for V and 8 bases for J; bases not matched to a gene: 7. CDR3 length: 12 amino acids. The CDR3 DNA is TGTGCCAGTCGGGACAGCCAGCACATTCAGTACTTC. It translates to CASRDSQHIQYF.

J is TRBJ1-1 and V is TRBV19, with D unclear. The CDR3 spans 15 residues. CDR1 and CDR2 from the germline V gene are LNHDA and SQIVND (reference sequence). Trimming left V 5 bases short and J 1 base short, with 14 bases between. This CDR3 is CASSPTDPSNTEAFF. CDR3 sequence (DNA): TGTGCCAGTAGTCCGACGGACCCGTCGAACACTGAAGCTTTCTTT.

Note on this clone: The sample carries other DNA sequences with the same CDR3. The chain couples TRBV19 to TRBJ2-7; tentatively, D is TRBD2 (5 bases). V lost 1 base, J lost 0 bases, and 10 bases lay in between. Germline V gene data show CDR1 as LNHDA and CDR2 as SQIVND (reference sequence). The CDR3 loop spans 15 amino acids. Here the CDR3 DNA reads TGTGCCAGTAGTATAGGACCGGGGAGCTCCTACGAGCAGTACTTC. Translating it yields CASSIGPGSSYEQYF.

The chain employs TRBV4-3 and TRBJ2-7; TRBD2 agrees at 12 bases. Trimming at V came to 0 bases and at J to 3 bases, leaving 6 bases not matched to a gene. Germline V gene sequence: CDR1 LGHNA, CDR2 YSLEER. This CDR3 has 17 amino acids. This CDR3 reads CASSQDNILAGGYEQYF. DNA for the CDR3: TGCGCCAGCAGCCAAGATAATATACTAGCGGGAGGCTACGAGCAGTACTTC.